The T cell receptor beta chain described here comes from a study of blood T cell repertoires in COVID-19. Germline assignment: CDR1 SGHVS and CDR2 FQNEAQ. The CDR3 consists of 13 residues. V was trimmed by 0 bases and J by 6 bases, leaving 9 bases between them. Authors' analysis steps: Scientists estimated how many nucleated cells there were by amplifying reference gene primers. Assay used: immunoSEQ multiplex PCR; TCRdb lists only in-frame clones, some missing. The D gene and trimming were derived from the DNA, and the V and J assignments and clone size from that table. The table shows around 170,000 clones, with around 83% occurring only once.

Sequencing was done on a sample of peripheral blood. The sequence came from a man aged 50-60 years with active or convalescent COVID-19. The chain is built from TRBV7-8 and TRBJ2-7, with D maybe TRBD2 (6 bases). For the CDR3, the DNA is TGTGCCAGCAGCTTAGCGGGGGGATCCGAGCAGTACTTC. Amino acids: CASSLAGGSEQYF.